Listed below are T cell receptor beta chains from one sample, sequenced in a study of CD8 T cells in Susac syndrome. A single record per CDR3 protein comes from TCRdb applying MiXCR to the immunoSEQ multiplex PCR reads. The table includes 150,000 to 200,000 distinct CDR3 sequences, 90% to 95% detected once. The source material was CD4+ T cells from PBMCs. Receptors were obtained from a human donor in good health. CDR3s include the opening cysteine and the closing phenylalanine or tryptophan. A D gene is named only where the DNA matches it firmly. The size of a clone is reported for some rows only, either as once, few or many, or as a class for expanded clones.

TRBV29-1	TRBD1	TRBJ2-5	-	CSVTRTGKETQYF	TGCAGCGTTACCAGGACAGGGAAAGAGACCCAGTACTTC
TRBV2	-	TRBJ1-2	-	CVQLPSIDGYTF	TGTGTCCAGCTCCCATCCATTGACGGCTACACCTTC
TRBV9	TRBD2	TRBJ2-1	-	CASNRDSGGGYNEQFF	TGTGCCAGCAACCGGGATAGCGGGGGGGGATACAATGAGCAGTTCTTC
TRBV11-2	-	TRBJ2-2	-	CASTPLSGTNTGELFF	TGTGCCAGCACCCCTTTAAGTGGAACGAACACCGGGGAGCTGTTTTTT
TRBV29-1	TRBD1	TRBJ1-2	once	CSVEVTGQGYGYTF	TGCAGCGTTGAAGTTACGGGACAGGGCTATGGCTACACCTTC
TRBV29-1	TRBD1	TRBJ1-1	once	CSVAQGWAFF	TGCAGCGTTGCACAGGGGTGGGCTTTCTTT
TRBV20-1	TRBD1	TRBJ1-2	-	CSASPGTGLSGYTF	TGCAGTGCTAGTCCCGGGACAGGGTTGTCTGGCTACACCTTC
TRBV29-1	-	TRBJ1-2	-	CSVARGFYGYTF	TGCAGCGTTGCGAGGGGCTTCTATGGCTACACCTTC
TRBV12-3/TRBV12-4	-	TRBJ2-2	-	CASSYLTVRTGELFF	TGTGCCAGCAGTTACCTAACCGTTCGTACCGGGGAGCTGTTTTTT
TRBV27	-	TRBJ2-2	-	CASSLDRYTGELFF	TGTGCCAGCAGTTTGGATAGGTACACCGGGGAGCTGTTTTTT
TRBV20-1	-	TRBJ2-7	once	CSAGSPITSYEQYF	TGCAGTGCTGGGAGCCCAATAACCTCCTACGAGCAGTACTTC
TRBV19	-	TRBJ1-6	-	CASNFPHDNVRINSPLHF	TGTGCCAGTAATTTTCCCCACGACAATGTAAGAATTAATTCACCCCTCCACTTT
TRBV6-5	-	TRBJ1-2	-	CASSYGATNYGYTF	TGTGCCAGCAGTTATGGTGCCACCAACTATGGCTACACCTTC
TRBV20-1	TRBD2	TRBJ2-5	-	CSAKTSGEETQYF	TGCAGTGCTAAGACTAGCGGAGAAGAGACCCAGTACTTC
TRBV18	TRBD1	TRBJ1-6	once	CASSPDWAGGDSPLHF	TGTGCCAGCTCACCAGATTGGGCAGGGGGCGATTCACCCCTCCACTTT
TRBV29-1	TRBD2	TRBJ2-1	-	CSVGPSGGYNEQFF	TGCAGCGTCGGCCCTAGCGGGGGCTACAATGAGCAGTTCTTC
TRBV13	-	TRBJ2-2	-	CASSSEGSTGELFF	TGTGCCAGCAGCTCCGAGGGATCCACCGGGGAGCTGTTTTTT
TRBV12-3/TRBV12-4	-	TRBJ1-6	-	CASSLRGPLHF	TGTGCCAGCAGTTTACGTGGGCCCCTCCACTTT
TRBV7-9	-	TRBJ1-3	-	CASSLGGGLSRNTIYF	TGTGCCAGCAGCTTAGGGGGGGGTCTCTCCAGAAACACCATATATTTT
TRBV9	-	TRBJ1-4	-	CASSVEGVGEKLFF	TGTGCCAGCAGCGTAGAGGGAGTGGGCGAAAAACTGTTTTTT
TRBV5-4	-	TRBJ2-1	once	CASSLEATSYEQFF	TGTGCCAGCAGCTTGGAAGCCACTAGCTATGAGCAGTTCTTC
TRBV30	TRBD1	TRBJ2-1	-	CAWTGTGYNEQFF	TGTGCCTGGACCGGGACAGGGTATAATGAGCAGTTCTTC
TRBV20-1	TRBD2	TRBJ2-3	-	CSARRLAGGHTDTQYF	TGCAGTGCTAGACGACTAGCGGGGGGCCACACAGATACGCAGTATTTT
TRBV5-1	-	TRBJ1-3	-	CASSSAAGNTIYF	TGCGCCAGCAGCTCGGCAGCTGGAAACACCATATATTTT